This T cell receptor (beta chain) is drawn from a study of T cell repertoires in cytomegalovirus infection. Study-level points and caveats: HLA-C-restricted TCR beta clonotypes specific for CMV led the ex vivo response. Carriers of CMV and the relevant HLA type were discriminated by public TCR beta frequency.

The V end was cut by 5 bases, the J end by 8 bases, with 12 bases between. Germline CDR1 reads MDHEN; CDR2 reads SYDVKM. The CDR3 has 13 residues. In the case of this clonotype: Its antigen is not known.

A single record per CDR3 protein comes from TCRdb applying MiXCR to the reads. Of approximately 700,000 distinct CDR3 sequences in the sample, 35% to 40% are singletons; the top ten hold 2.5% to 3.5%. The chain has TRBV28 and TRBJ1-4; D is unclear. Sample: PBMCs. The receptor's source is a human donor in good health (CMV status not recorded). Some clones in this sample may be carry-over from other donors' samples. The CDR3 reads CASSTILGEKLFF. CDR3 in DNA: TGTGCCAGCAGTACTATTCTCGGGGAAAAACTGTTTTTT.